A single sample gave rise to the 10 T cell receptor beta chains below, sequenced in a study of cytomegalovirus exposure and HLA in healthy donors. The PCR made use of 60 Vbeta and 13 Jbeta primers. Here immunoSEQ multiplex PCR was the method, and the copy in TCRdb shows in-frame clones only, minus some. This sample's table reports 45,000 to 70,000 clones. The specimen was PBMCs. The receptors were gathered from a woman in her 30s in good health and CMV-seropositive.

CDR3 sequence (DNA): TGCGCCAGCAGCTTCCCCGGTTCCTACGAGCAGTACTTC. This gives the protein CASSFPGSYEQYF. The chain uses TRBV5-1 and TRBJ2-7; no clear D. The V end was cut by 2 bases, the J end by 1 base, with 7 bases between. The CDR3 is 13 residues long. CDR1 and CDR2 (germline): SGHRS, YFSETQ.

In nucleotides, the CDR3 is TGTGCCAGCAGTGCATCAGTTGGGACTAGCGGGTACGAGCAGTACTTC. As protein: CASSASVGTSGYEQYF. This rearrangement joins TRBV25-1 to TRBJ2-7, with TRBD2 matching over 12 bases. Germline V gene data show CDR1 as MGHDK and CDR2 as SYGVNS. The CDR3 sequence is 16 residues long. Trimming at V came to 4 bases and at J to 4 bases, leaving 8 bases not matched to a gene.

The chain links TRBV5-1 to TRBJ2-5; the match to TRBD2 covers 9 bases. The V gene's germline CDR1 is SGHRS and CDR2 YFSETQ. V lost 4 bases, J lost 5 bases, and 12 bases stayed unmatched. The CDR3 totals 16 residues. This chain's CDR3 is CASSLTSGQGGETQYF. For the CDR3, the DNA is TGCGCCAGCAGCCTGACTAGCGGACAAGGGGGGGAGACCCAGTACTTC.

The chain recombines TRBV5-1 with TRBJ2-7, with D possibly matching TRBD1 (6 bases). Trimming shortened V by 2 bases and J by 2 bases, and 14 bases separated the two germline ends. This CDR3 comprises 15 residues. Germline V CDR1 and CDR2: SGHRS, YFSETQ. CDR3 sequence: CASSFMGAGTYEQYF. The CDR3 DNA reads TGCGCCAGCAGCTTCATGGGGGCAGGGACCTACGAGCAGTACTTC.

The chain joins TRBV6-5 to TRBJ2-3; TRBD1 aligns across 7 bases. CDR3 size: 14 residues. Germline lookup yields CDR1 MNHEY and CDR2 SVGAGI. After removal of 5 bases from V and 6 bases from J, the junction contained 8 bases not matched to a gene. CDR3 residues: CASSKGTEWDTQYF. CDR3 nucleotide sequence: TGTGCCAGCAGTAAAGGGACAGAGTGGGATACGCAGTATTTT.

V usage is TRBV5-1 and J usage is TRBJ1-3; D not certain. This CDR3 is built from 16 residues. Per the germline V gene, CDR1 is SGHRS and CDR2 is YFSETQ. V was trimmed by 2 bases and J by 0 bases, leaving 12 bases between them. CDR3 nucleotide sequence: TGCGCCAGCAGCTTCTGGGCCCAGAGCTCTGGAAACACCATATATTTT. Encoded protein: CASSFWAQSSGNTIYF. The full variable domain, rest sourced from reference TRBV5-1 and TRBJ1-3, is KAGVTQTPRYLIKTRGQQVTLSCSPISGHRSVSWYQQTPGQGLQFLFEYFSETQRNKGNFPGRFSGRQFSNSRSEMNVSTLELGDSALYLCASSFWAQSSGNTIYFGEGSWLTVV.

The chain is built from TRBV19 and TRBJ2-3, with 9 bases identical to TRBD2. Trimming removed 2 bases from V and 1 base from J; junction bases left unmatched: 1. The CDR3 length is 15 residues. Per germline, CDR1 LNHDA and CDR2 SQIVND (reference sequence). This chain's CDR3 is CASSIQRGGTDTQYF. CDR3 coding DNA: TGTGCCAGTAGTATACAGCGGGGGGGCACAGATACGCAGTATTTT.

The genes are TRBV9 and TRBJ2-3, with a possible D match to TRBD2 (5 bases). CDR1 and CDR2 (germline): SGDLS, YYNGEE. The CDR3 totals 14 residues. The V end lost 3 bases, the J end lost 6 bases, and 14 bases lay between the germline ends. The CDR3 loop reads CASSETNTGDTQYF. DNA of the CDR3: TGTGCCAGCAGCGAGACCAACACGGGGGATACGCAGTATTTT.

The V gene is TRBV27, the J gene TRBJ2-2, with TRBD2 matching 7 bases. The germline gives CDR1 MNHEY, CDR2 SMNVEV (reference sequence). The CDR3 runs 14 residues. V gave up 7 bases and J gave up 6 bases; unmatched junction bases: 8. CDR3 protein: CASTQPGRAGELFF. The CDR3 nucleotides are TGTGCCAGCACCCAACCGGGGAGGGCCGGGGAGCTGTTTTTT.

The chain combines TRBV6-5 with TRBJ2-1; no firm D call. The germline V and J ends were trimmed by 4 bases and 8 bases, with 15 bases remaining between them. This CDR3 spans 14 amino acids. Per germline, CDR1 MNHEY and CDR2 SVGAGI. DNA for the CDR3: TGTGCCAGCAGTTTGCAGGAAAGTCGAGATGAGCAGTTCTTC. It codes for CASSLQESRDEQFF.